This T cell receptor (beta chain) was captured in a study of CD4 T cells in relation to SARS-CoV-2 and coronaviruses. The CDR3 has 15 amino acids. In germline, CDR1 is SGHVS, CDR2 FQNEAQ. V was shortened by 0 bases and J by 1 base, with 7 bases between the two germline ends. The method was immunoSEQ multiplex PCR; TCRdb's version includes in-frame clones alone and lacks a portion of them. This sample has about 65,000 clones, with around 87% found just once. Before the COVID-19 pandemic, during about 2011-2019, CD4+ T cells were taken from unexposed donors. The sample comprised memory CD4+ T cells from PBMCs. The chain has TRBV7-8 and TRBJ1-5, with D maybe TRBD1 (6 bases). The clonotype was recovered from a human donor in good health. In nucleotides, the CDR3 is TGTGCCAGCAGCTTAGCTACAGGGAGCAATCAGCCCCAGCATTTT. This encodes CASSLATGSNQPQHF.